The count of the clone carrying this T cell receptor beta chain is one. The germline V gene has CDR1 KGHSH and CDR2 LQKENI. V was cut by 6 bases and J by 0 bases, with 9 bases left in between. CDR3 length equals 13 residues. The sample comes from a study of blood T cell repertoires in COVID-19. Study background: The United States, Italy and Spain supplied acute and convalescent COVID-19 samples.

Here immunoSEQ multiplex PCR was the method, and the copy in TCRdb shows in-frame clones only, minus some. The sample holds under 250,000 clones, over 75% seen once. The material sequenced was PBMCs or T cells enriched from blood (not recorded which). This receptor was obtained from a woman in her thirties or forties who had been exposed to COVID-19. This sequence joins TRBV18 and TRBJ2-7; D possibly corresponds to TRBD2 (5 bases). DNA for the CDR3: TGTGCCAGCTCCATCGGGATCTCCTACGAGCAGTACTTC. It codes for CASSIGISYEQYF.